This is a list of T cell receptor beta chains from one sample in a study of blood T cell repertoires in COVID-19. Using immunoSEQ multiplex PCR, the repertoire was profiled, and TCRdb retains in-frame clones only, with some absent. The top ten hold under 6.5% of the sample, which has about 73,000 clones, less than 95% seen once. The sample was peripheral blood. These receptors came from a woman younger than 30 with acute or convalescent COVID-19. Each CDR3 is given with its conserved first and last residue. The D gene is left open where the match is weak. Size tells how often a clone was seen (once, few, many) or the class of an expanded clone, and some rows leave it out.

d_call j_call v_call clone_size cdr3_aa cdr3_nt
TRBD1 TRBJ2-6 TRBV19 - CASSIGAGTGAPGANVLTF TGTGCCAGTAGTATAGGGGCCGGGACAGGGGCCCCTGGGGCCAACGTCCTGACTTTC
- TRBJ1-6 TRBV6-5 - CASSQGAPPLHF TGTGCCAGCAGCCAAGGGGCCCCACCCCTCCACTTT
TRBD2 TRBJ2-1 TRBV6-5 once CASSYSGLAGRNEQFF TGTGCCAGCAGTTACTCGGGACTAGCGGGGCGTAATGAGCAGTTCTTC
TRBD2 TRBJ2-1 TRBV7-9 - CASSAPLGLAAGEQFF TGTGCCAGCAGCGCCCCCTTGGGGCTAGCGGCCGGTGAGCAGTTCTTC
- TRBJ1-1 TRBV18 - CASSPRGETEAFF TGTGCCAGCTCACCACGAGGTGAAACTGAAGCTTTCTTT
TRBD1 TRBJ1-1 TRBV5-1 - CASSLVTGGSTEAFF TGCGCCAGCAGCTTGGTAACAGGGGGGTCGACTGAAGCTTTCTTT
- TRBJ1-3 TRBV5-6 - CASSLVQGRSGNTIYF TGTGCCAGCAGCTTGGTCCAGGGGCGCTCTGGAAACACCATATATTTT
- TRBJ2-1 TRBV28 - CASSPLPVYEQFF TGTGCCAGCAGTCCCCTTCCCGTCTATGAGCAGTTCTTC
TRBD2 TRBJ2-1 TRBV29-1 - CSVASPGGRWNEQFF TGCAGCGTTGCTTCTCCGGGGGGGCGGTGGAATGAGCAGTTCTTC
- TRBJ1-5 TRBV15 - CATSRDLGRNQPQHF TGTGCCACCAGCAGAGATTTGGGGCGCAATCAGCCCCAGCATTTT
- TRBJ1-3 TRBV18 - CASSPQGRTSGNTIYF TGTGCCAGCTCACCACAGGGCAGGACTTCTGGAAACACCATATATTTT
- TRBJ1-2 TRBV13 - CASSRRTRREDGYTF TGTGCCAGCAGCCGAAGAACGCGGAGGGAGGACGGCTACACCTTC
- TRBJ1-4 TRBV2 - CASSKSSGATNEKLFF TGTGCCAGCAGTAAGTCTAGCGGAGCAACTAATGAAAAACTGTTTTTT
TRBD1 TRBJ2-7 TRBV4-1 few CASSQLPGGRSYEQYF TGCGCCAGCAGCCAACTTCCAGGGGGTAGGTCCTACGAGCAGTACTTC
TRBD1 TRBJ1-2 TRBV7-9 - CASSLGTETYGYTF TGTGCCAGCAGCTTGGGGACAGAGACCTATGGCTACACCTTC
- TRBJ2-1 TRBV27 - CASSTGTSRHEQFF TGTGCCAGCAGTACTGGCACTAGTAGGCATGAGCAGTTCTTC
- TRBJ1-1 TRBV19 once CASSETGGVGYTEAFF TGTGCCAGTAGTGAGACAGGAGGAGTAGGTTACACTGAAGCTTTCTTT
- TRBJ2-5 TRBV7-2 once CASTGEFGTQYF TGTGCCAGCACGGGAGAGTTTGGGACCCAGTACTTC
- TRBJ1-1 TRBV6-5 - CASRPPGTNTEAFF TGTGCCAGCAGACCTCCAGGGACAAACACTGAAGCTTTCTTT
TRBD1 TRBJ1-2 TRBV6-6 - CASSYKGANYGYTF TGTGCCAGCAGTTACAAGGGGGCGAACTATGGCTACACCTTC
- TRBJ1-2 TRBV6-6 - CASSYEGFNYGYTF TGTGCCAGCAGTTACGAGGGTTTTAACTATGGCTACACCTTC
- TRBJ1-1 TRBV30 - CAWAFNRGGAFF TGTGCCTGGGCCTTTAACCGGGGAGGGGCTTTCTTT
- TRBJ1-1 TRBV5-1 - CASSLHPTGNTEAFF TGCGCCAGCAGCCTACATCCGACGGGGAACACTGAAGCTTTCTTT
TRBD1 TRBJ1-4 TRBV29-1 - CSALRTGGSEKLFF TGCAGCGCTCTCAGGACAGGGGGTTCTGAAAAACTGTTTTTT
- TRBJ1-5 TRBV4-1 - CASSRVWGEDNQPQHF TGCGCCAGCAGTCGAGTATGGGGGGAGGACAATCAGCCCCAGCATTTT
TRBD1 TRBJ1-1 TRBV5-4 few CASSLARTGGTEAFF TGTGCCAGCAGCTTGGCCCGGACAGGGGGCACTGAAGCTTTCTTT
- TRBJ1-3 TRBV29-1 - CSVISGNTIYF TGCAGCGTTATATCCGGAAACACCATATATTTT
- TRBJ1-1 TRBV5-1 - CASSLTGVVTEAFF TGCGCCAGCAGCTTGACGGGAGTAGTTACTGAAGCTTTCTTT
TRBD1 TRBJ1-5 TRBV19 few CASRGEADRAIGNQPQHF TGTGCCAGTAGGGGGGAGGCCGACAGGGCTATCGGAAATCAGCCCCAGCATTTT
- TRBJ2-1 TRBV20-1 - CSARDLGEQFF TGCAGTGCTAGAGATCTAGGTGAGCAGTTCTTC
- TRBJ2-1 TRBV6-2/TRBV6-3 - CASSYSSADEQFF TGTGCCAGCAGTTACTCGAGTGCGGATGAGCAGTTCTTC
TRBD1 TRBJ2-7 TRBV4-3 once CASSQDLQGGYEQYF TGCGCCAGCAGCCAAGACCTACAGGGGGGATACGAGCAGTACTTC
- TRBJ1-3 TRBV4-1 - CASSQGSAGNTIYF TGCGCCAGCAGCCAAGGAAGCGCTGGAAACACCATATATTTT